Listed here are 23 T cell receptor beta chains from one sample, sequenced in a study of blood T cell repertoires in COVID-19. TCRdb's table, derived via immunoSEQ multiplex PCR, lists solely in-frame clones and lacks some. Of about 300,000 clones in the sample, just under 90% are singletons; the top ten hold under 3.5%. The sample was PBMCs or T cells enriched from blood (not recorded which). The receptors stem from a woman in her 50s who had been exposed to COVID-19.

This clone was counted between two and nine times. This rearrangement joins TRBV27 to TRBJ1-2; 9 bases are a match to TRBD1. Trimming took 4 bases from V and 5 from J; bases not matched to a gene: 11. Germline V gene lookup returns CDR1 MNHEY and CDR2 SMNVEV (reference sequence). This CDR3 comprises 16 residues. The CDR3 loop is CASSYWGQGFRYGYTF. CDR3 DNA sequence: TGTGCCAGCAGTTACTGGGGACAGGGCTTTCGGTATGGCTACACCTTC.

The rearrangement uses TRBV7-9 and TRBJ2-7; 8 nucleotides line up with TRBD2. CDR1 is SEHNR, CDR2 FQNEAQ, per germline (reference sequence). The V gene end was trimmed by 0 bases and the J gene end by 0 bases; junction bases not matched to a gene: 1. This CDR3 region has 15 residues. CDR3 sequence reads: CASSLAAGGSYEQYF. CDR3 bases: TGTGCCAGCAGCTTAGCGGCGGGGGGCTCCTACGAGCAGTACTTC.

This rearrangement joins TRBV2 to TRBJ1-3; no firm D call. CDR3 length equals 14 residues. Germline V lookup: CDR1 SNHLY, CDR2 FYNNEI. Trimming cost V 3 bases and J 4 bases, with 10 bases left between them. The CDR3 DNA sequence: TGTGCCAGCAGTGAGTCGGGGTCCGGAAACACCATATATTTT. This sequence encodes CASSESGSGNTIYF.

The chain combines TRBV5-3 with TRBJ1-4; no firm D call. TRBV5-3 is placed among ORFs of uncertain function. V was pared by 5 bases and J by 9 bases, with 20 bases between. This CDR3 is 15 amino acids long. The CDR3 loop reads CARSFSRTDHKKLFF. In nucleotides, the CDR3 is TGTGCCAGAAGTTTCTCTCGGACTGATCATAAAAAACTGTTTTTT.

The chain is built from TRBV9 and TRBJ1-2; D perhaps matches TRBD1 (6 bases). The CDR3 loop spans 14 amino acids. Trimming took 3 bases from V and 5 from J, leaving 14 bases between them. Per germline, CDR1 SGDLS and CDR2 YYNGEE. The CDR3 region is CASSGDQGPYGYTF. In DNA, the CDR3 is TGTGCCAGCAGCGGGGATCAGGGGCCATATGGCTACACCTTC.

The chain recombines TRBV19 with TRBJ2-7; TRBD1 might be the D (6 bases). Per the germline V gene, CDR1 is LNHDA and CDR2 is SQIVND (reference sequence). V was trimmed by 2 bases and J by 4 bases, leaving 12 bases between them. The CDR3 contains 14 residues. CDR3 nucleotides: TGTGCCAGTAGTATAACCCCAGGGGCGTACGAGCAGTACTTC. Translation gives CASSITPGAYEQYF.

The chain is built from TRBV10-2 and TRBJ2-1; 7 bases agree with TRBD1. The CDR3 covers 12 residues. Germline V gene sequence: CDR1 WSHSY, CDR2 SAAADI. Trimming took 10 bases from V and 7 from J; bases not matched to a gene: 7. The CDR3 sequence: CAISTGLNEQFF. In nucleotides, the CDR3 is TGCGCCATCTCGACAGGGTTGAATGAGCAGTTCTTC.

The chain is built from TRBV5-1 and TRBJ1-5; 7 bases are a match to TRBD1. The V segment lost 0 bases and the J segment 5 bases; nucleotides outside the gene matches: 2. Germline CDR1 is SGHRS and CDR2 is YFSETQ. The length of the CDR3 is 14 residues. The DNA of the CDR3 is TGCGCCAGCAGCTTGGGACAGGGCCATCAGCCCCAGCATTTT. As protein: CASSLGQGHQPQHF.

The rearrangement links TRBV6-1 to TRBJ2-4; D not certain. CDR1 and CDR2 (germline): MNHNS, SASEGT. The CDR3 extends over 16 amino acids. V lost 4 bases, J lost 1 base, and 14 bases lay in between. The CDR3 DNA follows: TGTGCCAGCAGTGGCGGCTCCCCTATGGCCAAAAACATTCAGTACTTC. It is translated as CASSGGSPMAKNIQYF.

This rearrangement joins TRBV11-2 to TRBJ1-1; TRBD1 matches 8 bases. CDR1 SGHAT and CDR2 FQNNGV come from the germline V gene. Trimming removed 4 bases from V and 5 bases from J; junction bases left unmatched: 9. The CDR3 extends over 15 amino acids. CDR3 sequence: CASSSSGRGPTEAFF. The DNA of the CDR3 is TGTGCCAGCAGCTCCTCGGGCAGGGGGCCAACTGAAGCTTTCTTT.

The chain couples TRBV19 to TRBJ1-2, with 7 bases identical to TRBD1. The germline gives CDR1 LNHDA, CDR2 SQIVND (reference sequence). V was clipped by 8 bases and J by 4 bases; unmatched bases: 7. The CDR3 is made up of 13 amino acids. CDR3 loop: CASRSQGGYGYTF. The CDR3 region has the DNA TGTGCCAGTCGAAGCCAGGGGGGCTATGGCTACACCTTC. Complete variable domain (other parts from reference TRBV19 and TRBJ1-2): DGGITQSPKYLFRKEGQNVTLSCEQNLNHDAMYWYRQDPGQGLRLIYYSQIVNDFQKGDIAEGYSVSREKKESFPLTVTSAQKNPTAFYLCASRSQGGYGYTFGSGTRLTVV.

The gene calls are TRBV3-1 (or the pseudogene TRBV3-2) and TRBJ1-4; TRBD1 matches at 7 bases. The CDR3 totals 16 residues. The V gene's germline CDR1 is LGHDT and CDR2 YNNKEL (reference sequence). J gave up 3 bases and V 0 bases, and 4 bases lay outside the gene matches. The CDR3 DNA sequence: TGTGCCAGCAGCCAAGACCGGCAGGGGGCTAATGAAAAACTGTTTTTT. Translating it yields CASSQDRQGANEKLFF.

The CDR3 nucleotides read TGTGCCACCAGTAAAAGCGGGGGGACCATATACAATGAGCAGTTCTTC. This encodes CATSKSGGTIYNEQFF. This chain connects TRBV24-1 to TRBJ2-1; 9 bases line up with TRBD2. This CDR3 region has 16 residues. Germline CDR1 is KGHDR and CDR2 is SFDVKD. After removal of 6 bases from V and 4 bases from J, the junction contained 9 bases not matched to a gene.

The chain links TRBV19 to TRBJ1-5, with a possible D match to TRBD1 (5 bases). CDR3 length: 14 amino acids. Trimming took 6 bases from V and 0 from J, leaving 9 bases between them. From germline, CDR1 is LNHDA and CDR2 SQIVND (reference sequence). In DNA form, the CDR3 reads TGTGCCAGTAGACCAGGGCTTAGCAATCAGCCCCAGCATTTT. This gives the protein CASRPGLSNQPQHF.

The DNA of the CDR3 is TGTGCCAGTAGTGATAGGGAGACCACAGATACGCAGTATTTT. Its protein product is CASSDRETTDTQYF. The J gene is TRBJ2-3, the V gene TRBV19; a weak D match, TRBD2 (5 bases). Trimming shortened V by 5 bases and J by 2 bases, and 11 bases separated the two germline ends. The CDR3 is 14 residues long. The germline gives CDR1 LNHDA, CDR2 SQIVND (reference sequence).

The table lists this clone with a count of one. The chain carries TRBV16 and TRBJ2-3; tentatively, D is TRBD2 (5 bases). This CDR3 is built from 19 residues. Between the trimmed V and J ends, which lost 0 bases and 2 bases, there was a span of 21 bases. Germline V lookup: CDR1 KGHSY, CDR2 FQNENV. The CDR3 nucleotides read TGTGCCAGCAGCCAATCAAAGGGCAAAGCGGCTAGATTCACAGATACGCAGTATTTT. Translated, it gives CASSQSKGKAARFTDTQYF. The full variable domain, its missing parts supplied by reference TRBV16 and TRBJ2-3, is GEEVAQTPKHLVRGEGQKAKLYCAPIKGHSYVFWYQQVLKNEFKFLISFQNENVFDETGMPKERFSAKCLPNSPCSLEIQATKLEDSAVYFCASSQSKGKAARFTDTQYFGPGTRLTVL.

The chain links TRBV2 to TRBJ2-1; 11 positions agree with TRBD1. The length of the CDR3 is 19 residues. After removal of 6 bases from V and 0 bases from J, the junction contained 13 bases not matched to a gene. CDR1 and CDR2 from the germline V gene are SNHLY and FYNNEI. CDR3 amino acids: CASRIRDRGSVTSYNEQFF. The CDR3 DNA reads as TGTGCCAGCAGGATCCGGGACAGGGGGTCGGTGACCTCCTACAATGAGCAGTTCTTC.

The V call is TRBV28, the J call TRBJ1-5; possible D gene TRBD1, 6 bases. Trimming shortened V by 7 bases and J by 4 bases, and 14 bases separated the two germline ends. CDR1 is MDHEN and CDR2 is SYDVKM in the germline V gene. CDR3 length: 14 residues. The CDR3 DNA is TGTGCCAGCAACTTACAGGGAATAAATCAGCCCCAGCATTTT. The encoded protein is CASNLQGINQPQHF. Combining the CDR3 with reference TRBV28 and TRBJ1-5 gives the whole variable domain DVKVTQSSRYLVKRTGEKVFLECVQDMDHENMFWYRQDPGLGLRLIYFSYDVKMKEKGDIPEGYSVSREKKERFSLILESASTNQTSMYLCASNLQGINQPQHFGDGTRLSIL.

This chain's CDR3 is CASRGDREGNQPQHF. For the CDR3, the DNA is TGTGCCAGCAGGGGGGACAGGGAGGGCAATCAGCCCCAGCATTTT. The chain links TRBV2 to TRBJ1-5; TRBD1 matches at 9 bases. Germline-derived CDR1 and CDR2 are SNHLY and FYNNEI. The J segment lost 2 bases and the V segment lost 6 bases, leaving 5 bases of the junction unmatched. CDR3 length: 15 amino acids.

V is TRBV6-5 and J is TRBJ2-1, with 9 bases aligning to TRBD1. Germline CDR1 is MNHEY and CDR2 is SVGAGI. This CDR3 region has 14 residues. V shed 5 bases and J 8 bases; nucleotides not matched to a gene: 7. CDR3 in amino acids: CASSRRQGVDEQFF. As DNA, the CDR3 is TGTGCCAGCAGTCGACGACAGGGGGTCGATGAGCAGTTCTTC.

The chain employs TRBV15 and TRBJ1-5, with D perhaps TRBD1 (6 bases). The germline V and J ends were trimmed by 1 base and 3 bases, with 10 bases remaining between them. Germline CDR1 LNHNV, CDR2 YYDKDF (reference sequence). CDR3 size: 15 residues. CDR3: CATSRVGAPNQPQHF. CDR3 DNA: TGTGCCACCAGCAGAGTGGGGGCCCCCAATCAGCCCCAGCATTTT.

The chain joins TRBV18 to TRBJ1-4; D is uncertain. Germline V gene lookup returns CDR1 KGHSH and CDR2 LQKENI. Trimming shortened V by 3 bases and J by 0 bases, and 8 bases separated the two germline ends. This CDR3 is built from 15 residues. The CDR3 nucleotides read TGTGCCAGCTCACCCTCCCAGGCAACTAATGAAAAACTGTTTTTT. Amino acid sequence: CASSPSQATNEKLFF.

This rearrangement joins TRBV4-1 to TRBJ1-5; a weak D match, TRBD1 (6 bases). V was trimmed by 8 bases and J by 0 bases, leaving 14 bases between them. CDR3 length: 15 amino acids. The germline V gene has CDR1 MGHRA and CDR2 YSYEKL. CDR3 DNA: TGCGCCAGCCTACGGGACATTGATAGCAATCAGCCCCAGCATTTT. Translating it yields CASLRDIDSNQPQHF.